The T cell receptor (beta chain) under discussion was sequenced for a study of identical twins. Whole-study results and caveats: With monozygotic twins, out-of-frame TCR alpha sharing exceeded what models estimated. Weaker excess twin sharing was seen among beta out-of-frame sequences. With abundant cord blood beta clonotypes, insertions were fewer; memory repertoires showed no such pattern.

This clonotype was seen many times. The antigen remains undetermined. CDR1 is SGHDN and CDR2 is FVKESK in the germline V gene. The CDR3 spans 16 residues. Trimming removed 1 base at V and 4 bases at J, with 16 bases between. TCRdb re-called the 5' RACE reads through MiXCR, storing one row per CDR3 protein. The table shows some 660,000 distinct CDR3 sequences, with over 8.5% occurring only once. These same records also appear under a second study, on yellow fever vaccine responses in identical twins.

This sequence originates from a woman aged 18-35 years in good health. This rearrangement joins TRBV14 to TRBJ1-2; perhaps TRBD1 as D (6 bases). The sample taken for sequencing was PBMCs. CDR3 nucleotides: TGTGCCAGCAGCCAAGTAAAGGGGGAATACGGCTATGGCTACACCTTC. Translation gives CASSQVKGEYGYGYTF.